This T cell receptor (beta chain) was captured in a study of post-analysis software for immune sequencing data. In the study overall: Recorded subtypes: relapsing-remitting, secondary progressive, progressive-relapsing; some patients unannotated.

Germline V lookup: CDR1 ENHRY, CDR2 SYGVKD. Trimming shortened V by 5 bases and J by 7 bases, and 15 bases separated the two germline ends. The CDR3 consists of 15 residues. Tagging with unique molecular identifiers was a feature of the TCR beta cDNA libraries. Approximately 500,000 cDNA molecules were obtained per 1 to 10 million input T cells. TCRdb used MiXCR to reprocess the PCR reads, holding one entry per CDR3 protein. The sample lists 800,000 to 950,000 distinct CDR3 sequences, around 53% occurring once. Of note for this clonotype: Its antigen is not identified.

Findings and caveats of the study: A few TRBV segments were significantly more frequent in patients than in controls. TRBV5-6, TRBV5-1 and TRBV20-1 were among these segments. Analysis by F measure revealed that same-batch samples clustered strongly together. People with multiple sclerosis had a significantly lower normalized Chao1 diversity than controls did.

Sequenced: blood. The source is a girl under 18 with multiple sclerosis. The chain joins TRBV10-3 to TRBJ1-6; D unresolved. The CDR3 loop is CAISRGGIENSPLHF. The CDR3 nucleotides are TGTGCCATCAGTCGGGGAGGGATTGAGAATTCACCCCTCCACTTT.